These T cell receptor beta chains were read from a single sample in a study of T cells expressing NK-cell markers. TCRdb reworked the 5' RACE reads into one entry per CDR3 protein, no DNA. Its clone listing holds some 140,000 distinct CDR3 sequences. Sample: blood T cells: a sorted CD56 or NKG2C T cell subset, CD4+ or CD8+ T cells, or bulk PBMC T cells (not recorded which). The receptors stem from a woman aged 45-60 years in good health. The CDR3 runs from the conserved cysteine through the conserved F or W. The order of the fields is J gene, V gene, CDR3 protein.

j_call: TRBJ2-4
v_call: TRBV5-5
cdr3_aa: CASSLVEGLAKNIQYF

j_call: TRBJ2-1
v_call: TRBV6-5
cdr3_aa: CASSYSGLVDEQFF

j_call: TRBJ2-4
v_call: TRBV29-1
cdr3_aa: CSALSQENIQYF

j_call: TRBJ2-5
v_call: TRBV14
cdr3_aa: CASSRLEGETQYF

j_call: TRBJ2-1
v_call: TRBV27
cdr3_aa: CASSFGTSGSGNEQFF

j_call: TRBJ2-1
v_call: TRBV7-9
cdr3_aa: CASSFNLSSGRYNEQFF

j_call: TRBJ2-4
v_call: TRBV14
cdr3_aa: CASSRFDSENIQYF

j_call: TRBJ2-7
v_call: TRBV27
cdr3_aa: CASSITPGTVLYEQYF

j_call: TRBJ2-5
v_call: TRBV27
cdr3_aa: CASSSLGTAQETQYF

j_call: TRBJ2-1
v_call: TRBV5-1
cdr3_aa: CASSLAGDKIRNEQFF

j_call: TRBJ2-2
v_call: TRBV30
cdr3_aa: CAWSVRSGRPGELFF

j_call: TRBJ2-1
v_call: TRBV6-1
cdr3_aa: CASSEMGQGIDEQFF

j_call: TRBJ2-3
v_call: TRBV7-8
cdr3_aa: CASRLGGAADTQYF

j_call: TRBJ2-5
v_call: TRBV11-2
cdr3_aa: CASSLDWGIQETQYF

j_call: TRBJ2-1
v_call: TRBV27
cdr3_aa: CASSLSSQFNEQFF

j_call: TRBJ2-1
v_call: TRBV12-3/TRBV12-4
cdr3_aa: CASSLASEEQFF

j_call: TRBJ2-7
v_call: TRBV27
cdr3_aa: CASSWRKNAPLQYF

j_call: TRBJ1-5
v_call: TRBV27
cdr3_aa: CASSFGGIDQPQHF

j_call: TRBJ2-1
v_call: TRBV27
cdr3_aa: CASSFRFTEQFF

j_call: TRBJ2-7
v_call: TRBV9
cdr3_aa: CASSGTAYEQYF

j_call: TRBJ1-2
v_call: TRBV12-3/TRBV12-4
cdr3_aa: CASSLGGSYGYTF

j_call: TRBJ2-1
v_call: TRBV4-2
cdr3_aa: CASSQSSGRGNEQFF

j_call: TRBJ1-6
v_call: TRBV15
cdr3_aa: CATSPTGMNSPLHF

j_call: TRBJ1-1
v_call: TRBV19
cdr3_aa: CASSIGSPEAFF

j_call: TRBJ2-2
v_call: TRBV13
cdr3_aa: CASSLGTSHTGELFF

j_call: TRBJ2-7
v_call: TRBV28
cdr3_aa: CASSLGQRGYEQYF

j_call: TRBJ2-3
v_call: TRBV12-3/TRBV12-4
cdr3_aa: CASDVGGFTDTQYF

j_call: TRBJ2-3
v_call: TRBV4-1
cdr3_aa: CASSQGGTSVDTQYF

j_call: TRBJ2-5
v_call: TRBV27
cdr3_aa: CASSPYGPGGQETQYF

j_call: TRBJ2-1
v_call: TRBV30
cdr3_aa: CAWAGGNNEQFF

j_call: TRBJ2-3
v_call: TRBV5-1
cdr3_aa: CASSLEVGVRDTQYF